This record concerns one T cell receptor beta chain sequence. In the original workflow: Scientists estimated how many nucleated cells there were by amplifying reference gene primers. Sequenced by immunoSEQ multiplex PCR; TCRdb stores in-frame clones only, minus some. V, J and clone size derive from that table, while D and trimming were established from the DNA sequence. There are 250,000 to 350,000 clones in the sample; around 83% occur only once, and around 1.2% lies in the top ten. The CDR3 has 15 amino acids. V was trimmed by 0 bases and J by 2 bases, leaving 11 bases between them. Germline CDR1 reads SGHRS; CDR2 reads YFSETQ. The data were obtained in a study of blood T cell repertoires in COVID-19. Study context: Researchers got acute and convalescent COVID-19 samples from the United States, Italy and Spain. T cells, B-cell-depleted T cells, or PBMCs supplied cDNA or gDNA.

V usage is TRBV5-1 and J usage is TRBJ1-2; possible D gene TRBD1, 5 bases. What was sequenced was peripheral blood. The clonotype was recovered from a woman aged 45 to 65 with acute or convalescent COVID-19. CDR3 amino acids: CASSLGGAPNYGYTF. The CDR3 coding sequence is TGCGCCAGCAGCTTGGGTGGGGCCCCAAACTATGGCTACACCTTC.